The 3 T cell receptor beta chains given below trace back to one sample, sequenced in a study of shared clonotypes between healthy human individuals. The data were produced by immunoSEQ multiplex PCR, yet TCRdb's version contains in-frame clones alone and is incomplete. The sample holds about 560,000 clones, around 80% seen once. Specimen: PBMCs. These receptors were taken from a woman aged 40-49 years in good health. Some clones in this sample may be carry-over from other donors' samples.

J is TRBJ1-1 and V is TRBV28, with no clear D. CDR1 is MDHEN and CDR2 is SYDVKM in the germline V gene. Between the trimmed V and J ends, which lost 7 bases and 8 bases, there was a span of 20 bases. The CDR3 is 14 amino acids. CDR3 in DNA: TGTGCCAGCACCATGCGGCGCGCCGATTCCGAAGCTTTCTTT. Its translation: CASTMRRADSEAFF.

This chain uses TRBV11-2 with TRBJ2-7; TRBD2 agrees at 8 bases. The CDR3 length is 16 residues. J was trimmed by 4 bases and V by 2 bases; bases with no gene match: 10. Looked up from germline, CDR1 is SGHAT and CDR2 is FQNNGV. The CDR3 coding sequence is TGTGCCAGCAGCTTAAATCCGGGCGGGGGGCTGTACGAGCAGTACTTC. Residues: CASSLNPGGGLYEQYF.

The table lists this clone with a count of one. The chain couples TRBV27 to TRBJ2-5; unclear D gene. Germline-derived CDR1 and CDR2 are MNHEY and SMNVEV (reference sequence). The CDR3 is 13 residues long. The V end was cut by 6 bases, the J end by 5 bases, with 13 bases between. The CDR3 nucleotides read TGTGCCAGCAGCCCGAGAAGGTGGGAGACCCAGTACTTC. It encodes CASSPRRWETQYF.